This T cell receptor beta chain originates from a study of blood T cell repertoires in COVID-19. About the study: T cells, B-cell-depleted T cells, or PBMCs supplied cDNA or gDNA.

The V end was cut by 4 bases, the J end by 3 bases, with 15 bases between. CDR1 is PRHDT and CDR2 is FYEKMQ in the germline V gene (reference sequence). The CDR3 covers 16 residues. Profiled with immunoSEQ multiplex PCR; TCRdb holds only in-frame clones, not every one. The sample lists nearly 200,000 clones, about 82% occurring once. Sequenced sample: peripheral blood. The chain combines TRBV13 with TRBJ1-4; tentatively, D is TRBD1 (6 bases). The sequence came from a man in his 60s with COVID-19, enrolled during active disease. CDR3 in DNA: TGTGCCAGCAGCTCCCGCCGACAGGCGGCTAATGAAAAACTGTTTTTT. Protein sequence: CASSSRRQAANEKLFF. Full variable domain (missing parts from reference TRBV13 and TRBJ1-4): AAGVIQSPRHLIKEKRETATLKCYPIPRHDTVYWYQQGPGQDPQFLISFYEKMQSDKGSIPDRFSAQQFSDYHSELNMSSLELGDSALYFCASSSRRQAANEKLFFGSGTQLSVL.